A selection of T cell receptor beta chains follows, all from one sample in a study of response to subunit inactivated influenza vaccine. TCRdb re-analysed the RT-PCR reads in MiXCR, keeping a single row per CDR3 protein. The data hold 500,000 to 700,000 distinct CDR3 sequences, with around 25% observed a single time. The same specimen was also included in a second study, on T cells expressing NK-cell markers.

The sample here was CD4+ T cells sorted from PBMCs, taken 11 to 12 days after vaccination. These receptors all come from a man aged 45-65 years who received an inactivated influenza vaccine. The CDR3 runs from the conserved cysteine through the conserved F or W. A D gene is named only where the DNA matches it firmly. Size values are once, few and many counts, or a class for expanded clones, and some rows have none.

clone size: NA; V gene: TRBV5-1; D gene: TRBD2; J gene: TRBJ2-7; CDR3 DNA: TGCGCCAGCAGCTTCATACTAGCGGGAGGGTCCGAGCAGTACTTC; CDR3 protein: CASSFILAGGSEQYF
clone size: NA; V gene: TRBV5-1; D gene: NA; J gene: TRBJ2-7; CDR3 DNA: TGCGCCAGCAGCTCTAATCCGGGAAACAACTACGAGCAGTACTTC; CDR3 protein: CASSSNPGNNYEQYF
clone size: few; V gene: TRBV2; D gene: NA; J gene: TRBJ2-5; CDR3 DNA: TGTGCCAGCAGTGAAGTAGAAGAGACCCAGTACTTC; CDR3 protein: CASSEVEETQYF
clone size: NA; V gene: TRBV11-2; D gene: NA; J gene: TRBJ2-1; CDR3 DNA: TGTGCCAGCAGCTTATCCCAGGAGGGATGGCAGTTCTTC; CDR3 protein: CASSLSQEGWQFF
clone size: NA; V gene: TRBV4-3; D gene: TRBD2; J gene: TRBJ2-5; CDR3 DNA: TGCGCCAGCAGCCAAGAGTCCATTGGACTAGCGGGAGGGGCCACGGAGACCCAGTACTTC; CDR3 protein: CASSQESIGLAGGATETQYF
clone size: few; V gene: TRBV7-2; D gene: NA; J gene: TRBJ1-2; CDR3 DNA: TGTGCCAGCAGCTTGACATCTCCAGGCTACACCTTC; CDR3 protein: CASSLTSPGYTF
clone size: few; V gene: TRBV20-1; D gene: NA; J gene: TRBJ1-2; CDR3 DNA: TGCAGTGCTACACACAGGGATGGCTACACCTTC; CDR3 protein: CSATHRDGYTF
clone size: NA; V gene: TRBV29-1; D gene: NA; J gene: TRBJ1-5; CDR3 DNA: TGCAGCGTTGAGCAGGGCGATCAGCCCCAGCATTTT; CDR3 protein: CSVEQGDQPQHF
clone size: many; V gene: TRBV12-3/TRBV12-4; D gene: TRBD1; J gene: TRBJ2-1; CDR3 DNA: TGTGCCAGCAGTCCGACGACAGGGGTTGAGGAGTTCTTC; CDR3 protein: CASSPTTGVEEFF
clone size: NA; V gene: TRBV15; D gene: TRBD2; J gene: TRBJ2-2; CDR3 DNA: TGTGCCACCAGCAGGGGACTAGCGGGGGACACCGGGGAGCTGTTTTTT; CDR3 protein: CATSRGLAGDTGELFF
clone size: NA; V gene: TRBV28; D gene: NA; J gene: TRBJ1-5; CDR3 DNA: TGTGCCAGCAGTTCCCCACAGGGCCAGCCCCAGCATTTT; CDR3 protein: CASSSPQGQPQHF
clone size: few; V gene: TRBV5-1; D gene: TRBD2; J gene: TRBJ2-1; CDR3 DNA: TGCGCCAGCAGCCAACTAGCGGGGGGGTACAATGAGCAGTTCTTC; CDR3 protein: CASSQLAGGYNEQFF
clone size: few; V gene: TRBV5-6; D gene: NA; J gene: TRBJ2-7; CDR3 DNA: TGTGCCAGCAGCTTGGCCCGGAGACAGATTTACGAGCAGTACTTC; CDR3 protein: CASSLARRQIYEQYF
clone size: few; V gene: TRBV6-1; D gene: TRBD1; J gene: TRBJ1-5; CDR3 DNA: TGTGCCATAATCAGGGGGGTTAGCAATCAGCCCCAGCATTTT; CDR3 protein: CAIIRGVSNQPQHF
clone size: NA; V gene: TRBV4-1; D gene: NA; J gene: TRBJ1-5; CDR3 DNA: TGCGCCAGCAGCCAACTGGACGGAAGAAATCAGCCCCAGCATTTT; CDR3 protein: CASSQLDGRNQPQHF
clone size: once; V gene: TRBV20-1; D gene: TRBD2; J gene: TRBJ2-3; CDR3 DNA: TGCAGTGCCCCTACTAGCGGGGCTAGCACAGATACGCAGTATTTT; CDR3 protein: CSAPTSGASTDTQYF
clone size: few; V gene: TRBV5-1; D gene: NA; J gene: TRBJ2-2; CDR3 DNA: TGCGCCAGCAGCTTGGCCTTGGGGTTGATCGCGAACACCGGGGAGCTGTTTTTT; CDR3 protein: CASSLALGLIANTGELFF
clone size: few; V gene: TRBV20-1; D gene: NA; J gene: TRBJ1-1; CDR3 DNA: TGCAGTGCTAGAAAGGGGACCACTGAAGCTTTCTTT; CDR3 protein: CSARKGTTEAFF
clone size: many; V gene: TRBV27; D gene: TRBD2; J gene: TRBJ2-7; CDR3 DNA: TGTGCCAGCAGTCCCACGATTAGCGGGAGCTACGAGCAGTACTTC; CDR3 protein: CASSPTISGSYEQYF
clone size: NA; V gene: TRBV9; D gene: NA; J gene: TRBJ2-5; CDR3 DNA: TGTGCCAGCAGCGTATATCAGGGGTCGGTGGAGACCCAGTACTTC; CDR3 protein: CASSVYQGSVETQYF
clone size: NA; V gene: TRBV9; D gene: NA; J gene: TRBJ2-7; CDR3 DNA: TGTGCCAGCAGCGTAGCCCCGGGGCCCGGTATCTACGAGCAGTACTTC; CDR3 protein: CASSVAPGPGIYEQYF
clone size: few; V gene: TRBV7-7; D gene: TRBD2; J gene: TRBJ2-5; CDR3 DNA: TGTGCCAGCAGCATTAGCGGGAGTAGATCAGAGACCCAGTACTTC; CDR3 protein: CASSISGSRSETQYF